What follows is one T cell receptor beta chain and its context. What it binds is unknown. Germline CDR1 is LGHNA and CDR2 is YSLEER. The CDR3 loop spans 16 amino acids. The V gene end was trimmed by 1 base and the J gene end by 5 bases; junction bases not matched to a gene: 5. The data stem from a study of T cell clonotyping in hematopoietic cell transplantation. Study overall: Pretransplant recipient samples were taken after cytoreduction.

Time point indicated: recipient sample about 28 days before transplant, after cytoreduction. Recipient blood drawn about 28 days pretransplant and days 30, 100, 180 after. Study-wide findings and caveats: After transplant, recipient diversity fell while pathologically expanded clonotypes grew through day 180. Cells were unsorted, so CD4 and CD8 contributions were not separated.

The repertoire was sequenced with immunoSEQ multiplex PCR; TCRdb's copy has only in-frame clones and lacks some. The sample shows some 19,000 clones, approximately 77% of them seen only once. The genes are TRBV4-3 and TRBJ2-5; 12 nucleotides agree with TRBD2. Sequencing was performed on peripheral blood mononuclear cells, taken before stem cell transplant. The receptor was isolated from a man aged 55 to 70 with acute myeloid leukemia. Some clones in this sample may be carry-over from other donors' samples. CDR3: CASSQGLAGASETQYF. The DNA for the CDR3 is TGCGCCAGCAGCCAAGGACTAGCGGGGGCCTCGGAGACCCAGTACTTC.